The 30 T cell receptor beta chains below were found in one sample sequenced in a study of T cells in Graves' hyperthyroidism and ophthalmopathy. Amplification yielded TCR beta CDR3 regions, with RNA transcripts as the source. RT-PCR in the first round (using the HTBI primer set) targeted the TCR CDR3. Each CDR3 protein is one row after TCRdb ran MiXCR on the multiplex PCR reads. The profile shows over 400,000 distinct CDR3 sequences, 20% to 25% of them singletons. The sample consisted of blood. The receptors come from a woman in her 70s with Graves' ophthalmopathy.

The rearrangement uses TRBV19 and TRBJ2-1; 9 nucleotides agree with TRBD2. This CDR3 is 19 amino acids long. The V segment lost 4 bases and the J segment 0 bases; nucleotides outside the gene matches: 13. Germline assignment: CDR1 LNHDA and CDR2 SQIVND (reference sequence). CDR3 nucleotide sequence: TGTGCCAGTAGTAAAGGAGGGGGGACTAGCCAAAGCTCCTACAATGAGCAGTTCTTC. It is translated as CASSKGGGTSQSSYNEQFF.

This clonotype was observed a few times. At one boundary the junction diverges from the germline segment, which might be a read error. The J gene is TRBJ1-5, the V gene TRBV7-7, with TRBD1 as a possible D gene (5 bases). Germline CDR1 is SSHAT and CDR2 is FNYEAQ (reference sequence). This CDR3 spans 17 amino acids. For the CDR3, the DNA is TGTGCTAGCAGCTTAGGGGCGGGTTTCATGAAATCCCGGCCCCAGCATTTT. This gives the protein CASSLGAGFMKSRPQHF.

The rearrangement joins TRBV19 to TRBJ1-2; no clear D. Germline V lookup: CDR1 LNHDA, CDR2 SQIVND (reference sequence). V lost 5 bases, J lost 4 bases, and 17 bases lay in between. The CDR3 is made up of 15 amino acids. The chain's CDR3 is CASSPGTPTSYGYTF. As DNA, the CDR3 is TGTGCCAGTAGTCCCGGAACCCCTACAAGCTATGGCTACACCTTC.

As concerns this clonotype: The germline gene is not matched at one end of the junction; a read error may be the cause. This chain links TRBV11-3 with TRBJ2-1; TRBD2 matches 10 bases. The germline CDR1 and CDR2 sequences are SGHNT and YENEEA. The CDR3 covers 20 residues. This CDR3 reads CASSQDLLTSGVRSYNEQLF. The CDR3 bases are TGTGCCAGCAGCCAAGATCTACTAACTAGCGGGGTTCGCTCCTACAATGAGCAGCTCTTC.

This clonotype was seen a few times. V gene TRBV11-3 combines with J gene TRBJ1-1; TRBD1 matches 9 bases. Germline lookup yields CDR1 SGHNT and CDR2 YENEEA. The CDR3 extends over 16 amino acids. J was trimmed by 7 bases and V by 6 bases; bases with no gene match: 15. The CDR3 nucleotides are TGTGCCAGCAGGGCCATAACCGGGACAGGGTATCATGAAGCTTTCTTT. Amino acids: CASRAITGTGYHEAFF.

V and J are TRBV7-2 and TRBJ2-4, with 10 bases identical to TRBD2. The J segment lost 7 bases and the V segment lost 1 base, leaving 7 bases of the junction unmatched. Germline V gene sequence: CDR1 SGHTA, CDR2 FQGNSA. The CDR3 runs 16 residues. CDR3 bases: TGTGCCAGCAGCTTAGTGGGGACTAGCGAAACTAACATTCAGTACTTC. Amino acids: CASSLVGTSETNIQYF.

The CDR3 DNA reads TGTGCCAGCAGCCACTTACAGAACACTGAAGCTTTCTTT. Protein product: CASSHLQNTEAFF. V gene TRBV3-1 combines with J gene TRBJ1-1; no definite D call. The germline CDR1 and CDR2 sequences are LGHDT and YNNKEL (reference sequence). V gave up 3 bases and J gave up 1 base, with 6 bases separating them. This CDR3 has 13 residues.

This clonotype has a handful of counts. The rearrangement links TRBV25-1 to TRBJ2-7, with D tentatively TRBD1 (6 bases). The CDR3 is made up of 14 amino acids. Trimming stripped 2 bases from V and 1 base from J, with 9 bases between. Germline V gene data show CDR1 as MGHDK and CDR2 as SYGVNS. CDR3 nucleotide sequence: TGTGCCAGCAGTGAAATTCAGGGGTCCTACGAGCAGTACTTC. Translated, it gives CASSEIQGSYEQYF.

The chain is built from TRBV29-1 and TRBJ2-5; no firm D call. The CDR3 has 11 residues. Germline V gene data show CDR1 as SQVTM and CDR2 as ANQGSEA. V lost 0 bases and J lost 8, with 7 bases in between. The CDR3 here is CSVEDWSTQYF. The CDR3 nucleotides read TGCAGCGTTGAAGATTGGAGTACCCAGTACTTC.

V usage is TRBV6-1 and J usage is TRBJ1-2; D is ambiguous. The CDR3 runs to 14 residues. The germline gives CDR1 MNHNS, CDR2 SASEGT. V was cut by 6 bases and J by 4 bases, with 15 bases left in between. In DNA form, the CDR3 reads TGTGCCAGCAGACCCTCCAGTCAGACCTATGGCTACACCTTC. Protein product: CASRPSSQTYGYTF.

This clonotype was seen only a few times. Written as DNA, the CDR3 is TGTGCCAGCAGCTTCCGGGAGGGATTAGATACGCAGTATTTT. Amino acid sequence: CASSFREGLDTQYF. V and J are TRBV13 and TRBJ2-3; 8 positions agree with TRBD2. The trim removed 3 bases at V and 5 bases at J, leaving 4 bases unmatched. The CDR3 is 14 amino acids. CDR1 and CDR2 from the germline V gene are PRHDT and FYEKMQ (reference sequence).

This clonotype was counted a few times. This rearrangement joins TRBV11-1 to TRBJ2-7; possible D gene TRBD2, 6 bases. Between the trimmed V and J ends, which lost 6 bases and 5 bases, there was a span of 11 bases. The CDR3 covers 12 residues. Germline assignment: CDR1 SGHAT and CDR2 FQDESV (reference sequence). CDR3 nucleotides: TGTGCCAGCAGACGGGAGTGGGACGAGCAGTACTTC. This gives the protein CASRREWDEQYF.

The table lists this clonotype with a few counts. The rearrangement links TRBV29-1 to TRBJ1-1; 7 positions agree with TRBD1. This CDR3 comprises 15 residues. The germline V gene encodes CDR1 SQVTM and CDR2 ANQGSEA. The trim removed 8 bases at V and 1 base at J, leaving 13 bases unmatched. The CDR3 DNA follows: TGCAGCTTCTTACCCTACGGGACAGAGAACACTGAAGCTTTCTTT. The encoded protein is CSFLPYGTENTEAFF.

This clonotype was detected only once. The genes are TRBV30 and TRBJ2-4; 11 bases map to TRBD1. The V segment lost 5 bases and the J segment 0 bases; nucleotides outside the gene matches: 9. This CDR3 contains 17 residues. CDR1 is GTSNPN and CDR2 is SVGIG in the germline V gene (reference sequence). Written as DNA, the CDR3 is TGTGCCTGGGCGCCGGGACAGGGGGTTCTAGCCAAAAACATTCAGTACTTC. Residues: CAWAPGQGVLAKNIQYF.

The chain combines TRBV30 with TRBJ1-1; no clear D. The CDR3 runs to 13 residues. The germline CDR1 and CDR2 sequences are GTSNPN and SVGIG (reference sequence). Trimming removed 3 bases at V and 1 base at J, with 9 bases between. CDR3: CAWSAQPNTEAFF. In nucleotides, the CDR3 is TGTGCCTGGAGCGCACAGCCGAACACTGAAGCTTTCTTT.

This sequence joins TRBV24-1 and TRBJ2-3, with D tentatively TRBD2 (6 bases). The V end was cut by 7 bases, the J end by 1 base, with 14 bases between. Germline CDR1 KGHDR, CDR2 SFDVKD. The CDR3 covers 15 residues. CDR3 sequence (DNA): TGTGCCACCAGCTCCGGAGGGGCCGGCACAGATACGCAGTATTTT. This translates into CATSSGGAGTDTQYF.

In this sample, this clonotype turned up a few times. The chain carries TRBV20-1 and TRBJ2-5, with D perhaps matching TRBD2 (6 bases). Germline V CDR1 and CDR2: DFQATT, SNEGSKA (reference sequence). The CDR3 covers 13 residues. Between the trimmed V and J ends, which lost 0 bases and 5 bases, there was a span of 10 bases. For the CDR3, the DNA is TGCAGTGCTAGAGAGGCGGGGAGGGAGACCCAGTACTTC. As protein: CSAREAGRETQYF.

This chain uses TRBV20-1 with TRBJ1-5; D unclear. The CDR3 covers 14 residues. V was cut by 5 bases and J by 3 bases, with 14 bases left in between. Germline lookup yields CDR1 DFQATT and CDR2 SNEGSKA (reference sequence). CDR3 region: CSALPDGVNQPQHF. The CDR3 DNA reads as TGCAGTGCTCTCCCGGACGGAGTCAATCAGCCCCAGCATTTT.

This clonotype was recorded at least ten times. The chain couples TRBV12-3 or TRBV12-4 to TRBJ2-5; 7 bases fit TRBD2. This CDR3 is built from 16 residues. The J segment lost 1 base and the V segment lost 3 bases, leaving 8 bases of the junction unmatched. Here the CDR3 DNA reads TGTGCCAGCAGTTTGTACGAGGGAGGGACCCAAGAGACCCAGTACTTC. This translates into CASSLYEGGTQETQYF.

The chain recombines TRBV28 with TRBJ1-6, with D unclear. V lost 6 bases and J lost 8, with 11 bases in between. Germline lookup yields CDR1 MDHEN and CDR2 SYDVKM. This CDR3 spans 13 amino acids. As DNA, the CDR3 is TGTGCCAGCAGGCCTTCGAGAGATTCACCCCTCCACTTT. Its translation is CASRPSRDSPLHF. Complete variable domain (other parts from reference TRBV28 and TRBJ1-6): DVKVTQSSRYLVKRTGEKVFLECVQDMDHENMFWYRQDPGLGLRLIYFSYDVKMKEKGDIPEGYSVSREKKERFSLILESASTNQTSMYLCASRPSRDSPLHFGNGTRLTVT.

There are many counts of this clonotype. This chain links TRBV12-3 or TRBV12-4 with TRBJ1-2, with TRBD1 matching over 7 bases. V shed 7 bases, J shed 3 bases, and the junction held 8 bases outside the gene matches. The CDR3 is 14 amino acids. CDR3 DNA: TGTGCCAGCACCATTAGGGGGCTAGACTATGGCTACACCTTC. Encoded protein: CASTIRGLDYGYTF.

V and J are TRBV20-1 and TRBJ2-3, with D uncertain. The germline CDR1 and CDR2 sequences are DFQATT and SNEGSKA (reference sequence). This CDR3 is 13 amino acids long. V lost 5 bases and J lost 2, with 11 bases in between. The CDR3 DNA reads as TGCAGTGCTTGGGAAGGTCCCACAGATACGCAGTATTTT. Residues: CSAWEGPTDTQYF.

V and J are TRBV7-9 and TRBJ2-2; 7 nucleotides agree with TRBD2. Germline V CDR1 and CDR2: SEHNR, FQNEAQ (reference sequence). The CDR3 totals 18 residues. Trimming removed 2 bases from V and 1 base from J; junction bases left unmatched: 10. CDR3 sequence: CASSLRRAGLRNTGELFF. The CDR3 DNA reads TGTGCCAGCAGCTTAAGGAGAGCGGGACTAAGGAACACCGGGGAGCTGTTTTTT.

In this sample, this clonotype turned up a few times. The V gene is TRBV6-1, the J gene TRBJ2-1, with 15 bases matching TRBD2. V shed 4 bases, J shed 14 bases, and the junction held 9 bases outside the gene matches. Germline V lookup: CDR1 MNHNS, CDR2 SASEGT. The CDR3 length is 15 residues. The CDR3 coding sequence is TGTGCCAGCAGTGCCGGAGGACTAGCGGGAGGGCAGGAGTTCTTC. Protein sequence: CASSAGGLAGGQEFF.

This clonotype showed up many times. The J gene is TRBJ2-3, the V gene TRBV11-2; TRBD1 matches at 7 bases. The V gene's germline CDR1 is SGHAT and CDR2 FQNNGV. CDR3 length: 16 amino acids. V lost 1 base to trimming and J lost 2 bases; unmatched junction nucleotides: 6. The CDR3 DNA reads as TGTGCCAGCAGCTTAGCAGGGACAGTCCTCACAGATACGCAGTATTTT. Its translation: CASSLAGTVLTDTQYF.

This clonotype was picked up a small number of times. This chain connects TRBV6-1 to TRBJ2-5, with 9 bases matching TRBD2. J gave up 4 bases and V 5 bases, and 8 bases lay outside the gene matches. CDR1 and CDR2 from the germline V gene are MNHNS and SASEGT. The CDR3 contains 15 residues. The CDR3 spells CASSTTSGLGETQYF. CDR3 nucleotide sequence: TGTGCCAGCAGTACTACTAGCGGGTTGGGAGAGACCCAGTACTTC.

V and J are TRBV19 and TRBJ1-3; D is undetermined. The CDR3 consists of 15 residues. Germline CDR1 and CDR2: LNHDA and SQIVND (reference sequence). Trimming removed 7 bases from V and 0 bases from J, with 13 bases in between. CDR3 sequence reads: CASIMDPNSGNTIYF. For the CDR3, the DNA is TGTGCCAGTATTATGGACCCTAACTCTGGAAACACCATATATTTT.

This clonotype has more than one count but fewer than ten. The chain links TRBV19 to TRBJ2-5; D remains unclear. Germline CDR1 reads LNHDA; CDR2 reads SQIVND (reference sequence). The CDR3 covers 13 residues. V gave up 3 bases and J gave up 3 bases, with 8 bases separating them. For the CDR3, the DNA is TGTGCCAGTAGTATCCTCCCCAAAGAGACCCAGTACTTC. As protein: CASSILPKETQYF.

This clonotype was observed a few times. The chain uses TRBV6-5 and TRBJ2-5; tentative D call: TRBD1 (5 bases). CDR1 and CDR2 (germline): MNHEY, SVGAGI. With 0 bases removed from V and 2 bases from J, the gap between germline ends came to 13 bases. The CDR3 spans 16 residues. Written as DNA, the CDR3 is TGTGCCAGCAGTTACTCGCATGCTTCAGGGCAAGAGACCCAGTACTTC. Translation: CASSYSHASGQETQYF.

This clonotype appeared a few times. CDR3 DNA: TGTGCAATCTGGGCAGGCAGCTCCTACGAGCAGTACTTC. Protein product: CAIWAGSSYEQYF. The genes are TRBV10-3 and TRBJ2-7; D gene unclear. Looked up from germline, CDR1 is ENHRY and CDR2 is SYGVKD. The CDR3 contains 13 residues.